In this sample, the clone carrying this T cell receptor beta chain turned up many times. Its antigen is unidentified. The sample comes from a study of spatial heterogeneity in lung cancer. Germline CDR1 and CDR2: DFQATT and SNEGSKA (reference sequence). The CDR3 spans 17 residues. V shed 5 bases, J shed 3 bases, and the junction held 7 bases outside the gene matches. Noted time point: sample taken at primary tumor resection. Without sorting, whole RNA was sequenced from tumor, nontumor lung or frozen PBMC. Just over 70 TRACERx patients with early, untreated non-small cell lung cancer donated samples. Each TCR cDNA molecule bore a unique molecular identifier. TCRdb fed the 5' RACE reads into MiXCR, producing one record per CDR3 protein. The sample holds tens of thousands of distinct CDR3 sequences, 4% to 6% seen once. Study-level results: Among blood samples, ubiquitous expanded tumor TCRs appeared more at resection than at follow-up.

The clonotype was recovered from a female donor with early-stage non-small cell lung cancer. The sample was PBMCs, taken at surgery. The chain uses TRBV20-1 and TRBJ2-6; 13 bases match TRBD2. CDR3 protein: CSASTSGGAIGANVLTF. The CDR3 nucleotides read TGCAGTGCTTCTACTAGCGGGGGGGCCATTGGGGCCAACGTCCTGACTTTC.